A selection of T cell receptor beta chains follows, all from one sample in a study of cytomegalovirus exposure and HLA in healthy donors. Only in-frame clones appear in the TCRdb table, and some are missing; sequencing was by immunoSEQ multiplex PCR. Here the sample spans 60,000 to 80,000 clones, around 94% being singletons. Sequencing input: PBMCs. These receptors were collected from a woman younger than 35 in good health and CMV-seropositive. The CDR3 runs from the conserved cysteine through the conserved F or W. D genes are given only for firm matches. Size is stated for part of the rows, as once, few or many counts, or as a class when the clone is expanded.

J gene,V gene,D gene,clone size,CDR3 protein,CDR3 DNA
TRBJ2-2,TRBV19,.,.,CASSIAKGANTGELFF,TGTGCCAGTAGTATAGCCAAAGGGGCAAACACCGGGGAGCTGTTTTTT
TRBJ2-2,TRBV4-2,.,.,CASSQGSRVAGGELFF,TGTGCCAGCAGCCAGGGTTCACGGGTCGCGGGCGGGGAGCTGTTTTTT
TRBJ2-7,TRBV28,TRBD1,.,CASRGTGTGFLYEQYF,TGTGCCAGCAGGGGGACCGGGACAGGTTTCCTCTACGAGCAGTACTTC
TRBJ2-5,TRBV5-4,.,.,CASSSSPSVGETQYF,TGTGCCAGCAGCTCAAGTCCTAGCGTCGGGGAGACCCAGTACTTC
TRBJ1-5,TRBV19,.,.,CASSRGERNQPQHF,TGTGCCAGTAGTAGGGGGGAACGCAATCAGCCCCAGCATTTT
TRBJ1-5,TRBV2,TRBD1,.,CASSRGQVINQPQHF,TGTGCCAGCAGCCGTGGACAGGTTATCAATCAGCCCCAGCATTTT
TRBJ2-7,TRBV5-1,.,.,CASSPTPGTYEQYF,TGCGCCAGCTCCCCCACCCCGGGGACCTACGAGCAGTACTTC
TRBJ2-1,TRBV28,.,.,CASSTLLQGSEQFF,TGTGCCAGCAGTACCCTCTTACAGGGTAGTGAGCAGTTCTTC
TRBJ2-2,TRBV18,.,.,CASSPRAGIGELFF,TGTGCCAGCTCACCACGGGCCGGGATCGGGGAGCTGTTTTTT
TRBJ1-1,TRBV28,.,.,CASSLGGGEAFF,TGTGCCAGCAGTTTAGGGGGCGGTGAAGCTTTCTTT
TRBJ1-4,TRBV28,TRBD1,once,CASSSGTGFNEKLFF,TGTGCCAGCAGTTCCGGGACAGGCTTTAATGAAAAACTGTTTTTT
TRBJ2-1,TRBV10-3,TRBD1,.,CAIRAGTGFDNEQFF,TGTGCCATCAGAGCCGGGACAGGGTTCGACAATGAGCAGTTCTTC
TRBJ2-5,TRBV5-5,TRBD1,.,CASSRGQGWEETQYF,TGTGCCAGCAGCCGAGGACAGGGATGGGAAGAGACCCAGTACTTC
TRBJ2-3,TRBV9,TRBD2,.,CASSVSGGYTQYF,TGTGCCAGCAGCGTGAGCGGGGGTTATACGCAGTATTTT
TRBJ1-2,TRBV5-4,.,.,CASSLDLSYGYTF,TGTGCCAGCAGCTTGGATCTCAGTTATGGCTACACCTTC
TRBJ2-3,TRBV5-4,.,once,CASSLGGWGGGTDTQYF,TGTGCCAGCAGCCTGGGGGGTTGGGGGGGCGGCACAGATACGCAGTATTTT
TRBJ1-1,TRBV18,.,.,CASSPRGQNTEAFF,TGTGCCAGCTCACCACGGGGGCAGAACACTGAAGCTTTCTTT
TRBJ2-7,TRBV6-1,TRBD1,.,CASSGQGVASYEQYF,TGTGCCAGCAGTGGACAGGGGGTGGCGTCCTACGAGCAGTACTTC
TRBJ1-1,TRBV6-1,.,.,CASSVMDSLTEAFF,TGTGCCAGCAGTGTAATGGACAGCCTCACTGAAGCTTTCTTT
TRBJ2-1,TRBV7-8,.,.,CASRIAQGTYNEQFF,TGTGCCAGCAGGATTGCACAGGGAACATACAATGAGCAGTTCTTC
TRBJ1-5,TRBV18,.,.,CASSPAGFNQPQHF,TGTGCCAGCTCACCTGCGGGATTCAATCAGCCCCAGCATTTT
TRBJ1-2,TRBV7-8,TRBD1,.,CASSLSGQGDYGYTF,TGTGCCAGCAGCTTATCAGGACAGGGAGACTATGGCTACACCTTC
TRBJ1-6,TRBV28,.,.,CASSPRSVLNSPLHF,TGTGCCAGCAGTCCGAGGAGCGTTTTGAATTCACCCCTCCACTTT
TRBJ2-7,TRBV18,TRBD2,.,CASSPLRGVGYEQYF,TGTGCCAGCTCACCCTTACGGGGGGTTGGCTACGAGCAGTACTTC
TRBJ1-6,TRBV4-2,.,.,CASSQPQGFEGSPLHF,TGTGCCAGCAGCCAACCTCAGGGGTTTGAGGGTTCACCCCTCCACTTT
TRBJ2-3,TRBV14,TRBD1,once,CAGSPRQGYTDTQYF,TGTGCCGGCAGCCCCCGACAGGGGTACACAGATACGCAGTATTTT
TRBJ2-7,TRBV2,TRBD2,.,CASSGTRDEQYF,TGTGCCAGCAGTGGGACTAGGGACGAGCAGTACTTC
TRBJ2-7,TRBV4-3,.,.,CASSRMQGGEQYF,TGCGCCAGCAGCCGGATGCAGGGGGGCGAGCAGTACTTC
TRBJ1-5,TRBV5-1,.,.,CASSLGQGRNQPQHF,TGCGCCAGCAGCTTAGGCCAGGGAAGAAATCAGCCCCAGCATTTT
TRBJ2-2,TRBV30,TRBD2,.,CAWSLAGVQMAGELFF,TGTGCCTGGAGTCTAGCGGGAGTGCAGATGGCCGGGGAGCTGTTTTTT
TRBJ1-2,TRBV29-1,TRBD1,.,CSVDLLGQEYGYTF,TGCAGCGTCGACCTATTGGGACAGGAATATGGCTACACCTTC
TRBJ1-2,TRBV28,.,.,CASTIPTGLGHNYGYTF,TGTGCCAGCACCATACCGACAGGTTTAGGGCATAACTATGGCTACACCTTC
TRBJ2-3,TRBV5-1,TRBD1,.,CASATGSTDTQYF,TGCGCCAGCGCGACAGGGAGCACAGATACGCAGTATTTT
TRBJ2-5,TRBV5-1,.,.,CASSGGTSSQETQYF,TGCGCCAGCAGCGGCGGGACTTCCAGCCAAGAGACCCAGTACTTC
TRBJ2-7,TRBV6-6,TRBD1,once,CASSYSRQGSYEQYF,TGTGCCAGCAGTTACTCCCGACAGGGATCCTACGAGCAGTACTTC
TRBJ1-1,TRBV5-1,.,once,CASSLDQGTEAFF,TGCGCCAGCAGCCTAGACCAGGGAACTGAAGCTTTCTTT
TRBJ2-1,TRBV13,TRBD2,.,CASSPGTSGSQFF,TGTGCCAGCAGCCCAGGGACTAGCGGGAGTCAGTTCTTC
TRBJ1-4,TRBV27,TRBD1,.,CASRNRYRGNEKLFF,TGTGCCAGCAGAAATCGATACAGGGGGAATGAAAAACTGTTTTTT
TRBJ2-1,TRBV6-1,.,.,CASSGARVAYNEQFF,TGTGCCAGCAGTGGGGCCAGGGTAGCCTACAATGAGCAGTTCTTC
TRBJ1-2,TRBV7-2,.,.,CASSPGGERSYGYTF,TGTGCCAGCAGCCCCGGGGGGGAGCGTTCCTATGGCTACACCTTC
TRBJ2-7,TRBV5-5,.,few,CASSPAGTPSSYEQYF,TGTGCCAGCAGCCCAGCCGGGACACCTTCCTCCTACGAGCAGTACTTC
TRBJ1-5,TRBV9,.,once,CASSALKTGSQPQHF,TGTGCCAGCAGCGCCCTGAAAACAGGGAGTCAGCCCCAGCATTTT
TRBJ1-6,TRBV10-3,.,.,CAISETPGEFSPLHF,TGTGCCATCAGCGAGACGCCGGGGGAGTTTTCACCCCTCCACTTT
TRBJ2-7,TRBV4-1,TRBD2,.,CASSQEGLAGGFSYEQYF,TGCGCCAGCAGCCAAGAGGGGCTAGCGGGAGGGTTCTCCTACGAGCAGTACTTC
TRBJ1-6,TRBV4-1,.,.,CASSPQGMHNSPLHF,TGCGCCAGCAGCCCGCAGGGGATGCATAATTCACCCCTCCACTTT
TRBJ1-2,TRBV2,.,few,CASSEKGQAGVFGYTF,TGTGCCAGCAGTGAAAAAGGGCAAGCGGGGGTTTTTGGCTACACCTTC